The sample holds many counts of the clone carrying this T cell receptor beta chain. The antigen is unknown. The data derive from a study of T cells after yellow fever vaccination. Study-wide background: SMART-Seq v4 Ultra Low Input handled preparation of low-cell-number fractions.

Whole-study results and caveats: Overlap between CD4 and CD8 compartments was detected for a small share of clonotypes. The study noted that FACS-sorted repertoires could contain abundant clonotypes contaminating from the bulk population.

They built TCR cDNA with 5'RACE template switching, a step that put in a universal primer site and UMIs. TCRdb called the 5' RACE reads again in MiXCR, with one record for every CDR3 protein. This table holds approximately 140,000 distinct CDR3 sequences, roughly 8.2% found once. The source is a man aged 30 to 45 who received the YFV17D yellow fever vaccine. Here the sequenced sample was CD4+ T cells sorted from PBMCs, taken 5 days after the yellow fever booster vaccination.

In DNA, the CDR3 is TGTGCAACCAAGCGGGCTAGCGGAAACACCGGGGAGCTGTTTTTT. Its protein is CATKRASGNTGELFF. The chain has TRBV6-2 or TRBV6-3 and TRBJ2-2, with 7 bases lining up with TRBD2. This CDR3 is built from 15 residues. Germline V gene data show CDR1 as MNHEY and CDR2 as SVGEGT.